Given below is one TCR beta chain in context. This clone was recorded once. Its antigen remains unidentified. The input lacks base qualities; no much larger clone sits a single base away. Other nucleotide sequences in the sample specify the same CDR3. Donors were healthy HIV-negative adults with no recently reported acute infections or vaccinations. Every donor was a Caucasian adult residing in Nashville, Tennessee, USA. Magnetic negative selection was used to enrich CD4+ T cells, after which naive cells were positively selected on CD45RA and the negative fraction became the memory subset. After blood collection by leukapheresis, PBMCs were isolated using Ficoll-Histopaque density gradient centrifugation and then cryopreserved in the vapor phase of liquid nitrogen. Analytical flow cytometry was used to check the purity and quantity of each magnetically sorted T cell population. From each sorted fraction, genomic DNA was isolated and quantified by UV absorbance on a Nanodrop 2000c.

Using the deep immunoSEQ assay, multiplex PCR amplified TCR CDR3 regions from genomic DNA. Extracted genomic DNA from each cell subset was spread evenly across all wells of several immunoSEQ 96-well plates, with each plate serving as a replicate. For sorted subsets, each replicate PCR was loaded with 200 ng genomic DNA, equivalent to some 27,000 T cell genomes. Purified libraries were quantified with a Qubit 3.0 fluorometer, sized on a Bioanalyzer 2100, and re-quantified with the KAPA Library Quantification kit. Every immunoSEQ 96-well plate was sequenced on a separate single-read 150-cycle Illumina NextSeq 550 flow cell. In the authors' own workflow: Because only junctional sequences without quality scores were contained in the immunoSEQ output, filtering matching that applied to full-length reads could not be performed. To assign V/J genes and CDR3, sequences were annotated using PyIR, a Python wrapper for IgBLAST v1.9, with IMGT germline references. Reads with weak V/J assignments (E-value above 1e-6), missing CDR3, stop codons, out-of-frame junctions, or ambiguous translated residues were removed. A V3J clonotype was defined by an identical inferred V gene, J gene, and CDR3 amino acid sequence. Percentage overlap between repertoires was computed as shared unique clonotypes divided by the size of the smaller repertoire. RTK rarefaction, the Chao1 estimator, and Recon v2.1 estimates of unobserved clonotypes were used to assess repertoire richness. OLGA was used to compute generation probabilities for all TCRbeta clonotypes that the gDNA method yielded from several donors. The table was pulled from immuneACCESS by TCRdb, which kept in-frame rearrangements only. Such tables lose some clones; where checked, under half of the loss comes from unresolved V genes, and the rest has no known cause. V, J and clone size are those of that table, while D and trimming were read from the DNA. The sample table contains over a million clones; only one count was recorded for more than 75% of them. Together, the top ten hold under 0.6% of the sample.

CDR1 and CDR2, looked up from the germline V gene (reference sequence), are LNHNV and YYDKDF. At the junction V is shortened by 1 base and J by 0 bases; bases outside the gene matches: 2. From the cysteine up to the phenylalanine, the CDR3 has a length of 15 residues. Only the CDR3 part of the read is kept: 45 bases, read in frame from the first base. This sample was taken from a study of shared clonotypes between healthy human individuals (dated by TCRdb to the early 2020s). Describing the broader study: Three men and a couple of women, aged 18 to 49 years, made up the cohort. Per donor, three plates each were used for CD4 naive and CD4 memory, two for CD8 naive, and one for CD8 memory. Blood TCR repertoires of a handful of healthy adults were deeply sequenced to estimate repertoire size and the extent of clonotype sharing between individuals. To increase sequencing depth and limit assay-specific biases, TCR repertoire library preparation and sequencing were carried out by different laboratories using diverse techniques. Per donor, leukapheresis produced somewhere between about 0.94 and 9 billion PBMCs.

General findings and caveats noted by the study authors: Based on pairwise subsampling, the degree of clonotype sharing among donors was expected to be affected by sequencing depth. Naive subsets generally had larger estimated clonotype richness than memory subsets did. Incomplete sequencing was indicated by rarefaction of sorted-subset datasets, despite the large sequencing depth. About 5% of naive CD4, 3.5% of naive CD8, approximately 2% of memory CD4, and about 0.4% of memory CD8 clonotypes were shared across several donors. Clonotypes shared by all four sorted-subset donors showed higher generation probabilities than non-shared clonotypes. Because the study included only a small number of donors, the genetic and exposure-history diversity represented was limited. Sampling was restricted to blood, and TCR repertoires in tissues likely differ from the TCR repertoires found in blood.

Sequencing was performed on memory CD4+ T cells from PBMCs. This specimen's cell subset or site label, per the study, means: CD45RA-negative fraction. The chain was built from TRBV15 and TRBJ2-7; 8 middle bases align to TRBD1. The receptor was isolated from a man younger than 35 in good health. Some clones in this sample may be carry-over from other donors' samples. The sequenced DNA is TGTGCCACCAGCAGAGGAGGACAGGGCTCCTACGAGCAGTACTTC. It translates to CATSRGGQGSYEQYF.